Presented here are 8 T cell receptor beta chains from one specimen sequenced in a study of OX40 agonist ivuxolimab in advanced cancers. Generated by immunoSEQ multiplex PCR, the TCRdb table keeps only in-frame clones and is missing some. The data contain about 27,000 clones, 70% to 90% of them singletons. The sequencing here drew on CD4+ or CD8+ T cells sorted from blood, taken in a trial of the OX40 agonist ivuxolimab. These receptors were taken from an adult with an advanced solid tumor such as melanoma, head and neck, liver or kidney cancer.

This chain uses TRBV7-9 with TRBJ2-3; D is undetermined. Germline V gene lookup returns CDR1 SEHNR and CDR2 FQNEAQ (reference sequence). This CDR3 comprises 14 residues. Trimming removed 7 bases at V and 3 bases at J, with 14 bases between. The CDR3 nucleotides read TGTGCCAGCAAAATCCGAGGTCTTACAGATACGCAGTATTTT. Amino acid sequence: CASKIRGLTDTQYF.

V gene TRBV9 combines with J gene TRBJ2-7; 8 bases line up with TRBD2. J gave up 3 bases and V 4 bases, and 12 bases lay outside the gene matches. Germline V CDR1 and CDR2: SGDLS, YYNGEE. CDR3 length equals 16 residues. CDR3 region: CASSFALLAEGYEQYF. For the CDR3, the DNA is TGTGCCAGCAGCTTCGCCTTACTAGCGGAGGGCTACGAGCAGTACTTC.

V usage is TRBV5-8 and J usage is TRBJ2-7; D ambiguous. This CDR3 region has 13 residues. Germline assignment: CDR1 SGHTS and CDR2 YDEGEE. V gave up 3 bases and J gave up 1 base, with 8 bases separating them. CDR3 bases: TGTGCCAGCAGCTGGACGGCGTCCTACGAGCAGTACTTC. Residues: CASSWTASYEQYF.

The genes are TRBV2 and TRBJ2-1; D perhaps matches TRBD2 (5 bases). This CDR3 is built from 15 residues. The V gene lost 5 bases and the J gene lost 7 bases, with 18 bases spanning the gap. Per the germline V gene, CDR1 is SNHLY and CDR2 is FYNNEI. CDR3 protein: CASSIYGMIGNEQFF. The CDR3 DNA follows: TGTGCCAGCAGTATATACGGGATGATAGGGAATGAGCAGTTCTTC. Full variable domain (rest looked up from reference TRBV2 and TRBJ2-1): EPEVTQTPSHQVTQMGQEVILRCVPISNHLYFYWYRQILGQKVEFLVSFYNNEISEKSEIFDDQFSVERPDGSNFTLKIRSTKLEDSAMYFCASSIYGMIGNEQFFGPGTRLTVL.

The genes are TRBV27 and TRBJ1-1; D remains ambiguous. The CDR3 spans 13 residues. The germline V gene encodes CDR1 MNHEY and CDR2 SMNVEV (reference sequence). Trimming pared 3 bases from V and 7 bases from J, leaving 12 bases between. The CDR3 reads CASSFVAHDEAFF. The CDR3 bases are TGTGCCAGCAGTTTCGTCGCCCACGATGAAGCTTTCTTT.

The chain joins TRBV13 to TRBJ2-1, with D maybe TRBD2 (6 bases). This CDR3 has 16 amino acids. Germline values: CDR1 PRHDT, CDR2 FYEKMQ (reference sequence). V was pared by 4 bases and J by 1 base, with 14 bases between. The CDR3 here is CASSSPTGDSYNEQFF. DNA for the CDR3: TGTGCCAGCAGCTCGCCAACGGGGGATTCCTACAATGAGCAGTTCTTC. The full variable domain, completed using reference TRBV13 and TRBJ2-1, is AAGVIQSPRHLIKEKRETATLKCYPIPRHDTVYWYQQGPGQDPQFLISFYEKMQSDKGSIPDRFSAQQFSDYHSELNMSSLELGDSALYFCASSSPTGDSYNEQFFGPGTRLTVL.

The chain uses TRBV10-1 and TRBJ2-1; D tentatively reads TRBD1 or TRBD2 (5 bases each). V was shortened by 5 bases and J by 4 bases, with 15 bases between the two germline ends. This CDR3 spans 15 amino acids. CDR1 and CDR2 (germline): WNHNN, SYGVQD (reference sequence). CDR3 loop: CASSQGTGIYNEQFF. DNA of the CDR3: TGCGCCAGCAGTCAAGGGACGGGGATTTACAATGAGCAGTTCTTC.

The V and J genes are TRBV15 and TRBJ1-5; TRBD1 matches at 7 bases. This CDR3 is built from 18 residues. Germline V gives CDR1 LNHNV, CDR2 YYDKDF (reference sequence). J was trimmed by 0 bases and V by 6 bases; bases with no gene match: 14. CDR3 amino acids: CATSPGWTGGYSNQPQHF. CDR3 sequence (DNA): TGTGCCACCAGTCCAGGGTGGACAGGTGGATATAGCAATCAGCCCCAGCATTTT.